The next 22 T cell receptor beta chains were all read from a single sample in a study of T cell clonality in common variable immunodeficiency. General study results and limits: Common variable immunodeficiency TCR beta sequences reportedly had fewer deletions and N-nucleotide insertions.

The antigens for these receptors are not known. Measured with immunoSEQ multiplex PCR; TCRdb has only the in-frame clones, and not every one. The sample was found to contain around 21,000 clones, and every one recurs. Material for sequencing was peripheral blood mononuclear cells. These receptors all come from a human donor with common variable immunodeficiency.

As to this clone: The CDR3 end is not reached by the read, which stops 3 residues before it; the germline J gene fills it in. V and J are TRBV5-1 and TRBJ2-7, with 13 bases identical to TRBD2. The ends lost 4 bases at V and 0 bases at J; junction bases unmatched: 13. The CDR3 contains 19 residues. Germline V CDR1 and CDR2: SGHRS, YFSETQ. This CDR3 reads CASSLFGTSGTVLSYEQYF. The DNA read from the CDR3 is TGCGCCAGCAGCCTTTTCGGGACTAGCGGGACCGTTCTCTCCTACGAG.

There are a few counts of this clone. The read falls 3 residues short of the CDR3 end, and the missing part is taken from the germline J gene. The chain carries TRBV18 and TRBJ1-4; 10 bases are shared with TRBD1. The CDR3 is 15 amino acids. The germline gives CDR1 KGHSH, CDR2 LQKENI. V dropped 3 bases and J dropped 7; count of bases not matched to a gene: 5. CDR3 sequence: CASSPGTGVLEKLFF. Incomplete CDR3 DNA: TGTGCCAGCTCACCGGGGACAGGGGTGCTTGAAAAA.

On this clone: The read is 3 residues too short to cover the CDR3 end, so that end is filled in from the germline J gene. The rearrangement links TRBV7-9 to TRBJ1-1, with a possible D match to TRBD1 (6 bases). Trimming removed 1 base from V and 7 bases from J, with 10 bases in between. CDR1 is SEHNR, CDR2 FQNEAQ, per germline (reference sequence). This CDR3 spans 13 amino acids. CDR3 residues: CASSLVEQGEAFF. The part of the CDR3 DNA that was read is TGTGCCAGCAGCTTAGTGGAACAGGGTGAA.

There are a few counts of this clone. The CDR3 end is not reached by the read, which stops 3 residues before it; the germline J gene fills it in. The V call is TRBV18, the J call TRBJ1-5; 10 bases map to TRBD1. Per the germline V gene, CDR1 is KGHSH and CDR2 is LQKENI. V lost 6 bases to trimming and J lost 6 bases; unmatched junction nucleotides: 11. The CDR3 spans 16 residues. Partial CDR3 DNA: TGTGCCAGCTCTCCAGGGGGGACAGGGGTTGTTCAGCCC. Amino acids: CASSPGGTGVVQP. The whole CDR3 reads CASSPGGTGVVQPQHF. Together with reference TRBV18 and TRBJ1-5, the CDR3 gives the full variable domain: NAGVMQNPRHLVRRRGQEARLRCSPMKGHSHVYWYRQLPEEGLKFMVYLQKENIIDESGMPKERFSAEFPKEGPSILRIQQVVRGDSAAYFCASSPGGTGVVQPQHFGDGTRLSIL.

On this clone: Sequencing ends 3 residues short of the CDR3 end; the germline J gene provides the rest. The gene calls are TRBV7-9 and TRBJ2-3; the D gene is possibly TRBD1 (6 bases). This CDR3 comprises 14 residues. Germline lookup yields CDR1 SEHNR and CDR2 FQNEAQ (reference sequence). Trimming took 11 bases from V and 4 from J, leaving 19 bases between them. CDR3 DNA, as far as it was read: TGTGCCCGACCTACAGGGAAACGGGCAGATACG. Amino acid sequence: CARPTGKRADT. The whole CDR3 protein reads CARPTGKRADTQYF. Drawing the rest from reference TRBV7-9 and TRBJ2-3, the complete variable domain is DTGVSQNPRHKITKRGQNVTFRCDPISEHNRLYWYRQTLGQGPEFLTYFQNEAQLEKSRLLSDRFSAERPKGSFSTLEIQRTEQGDSAMYLCARPTGKRADTQYFGPGTRLTVL.

For this clone: Coverage ceases 3 residues before the CDR3 finishes, and the germline J gene fills in the end. The rearrangement uses TRBV6-1 and TRBJ2-2, with TRBD1 matching over 9 bases. Germline values: CDR1 MNHNS, CDR2 SASEGT. Losses at the gene ends were 1 base for V and 6 bases for J; bases not matched to a gene: 0. The CDR3 runs 14 residues. The CDR3 loop reads CASSEGTGAGELFF. The CDR3 DNA, read in part, is TGTGCCAGCAGTGAAGGGACAGGGGCCGGGGAG.

As to this clone: Read data end 3 residues before the CDR3 end; the end is taken from the germline J gene. The V and J genes are TRBV6-2 or TRBV6-3 and TRBJ2-3; perhaps TRBD1 as D (6 bases). The germline CDR1 and CDR2 sequences are MNHEY and SVGEGT. This CDR3 has 16 amino acids. V gave up 0 bases and J gave up 0 bases, with 10 bases separating them. CDR3 DNA (partial): TGTGCCAGCAGTTACTCAGGGCAGGGGAGCACAGATACG. Protein sequence: CASSYSGQGSTDT. The full CDR3 reads CASSYSGQGSTDTQYF.

The sample holds a few counts of this clone. The read ends 3 residues early relative to the CDR3; the germline J gene fills the gap. The chain has TRBV7-9 and TRBJ2-7; D is ambiguous. Germline values: CDR1 SEHNR, CDR2 FQNEAQ (reference sequence). Trimming took 5 bases from V and 4 from J, leaving 6 bases between them. This CDR3 has 11 amino acids. The covered CDR3 bases are TGTGCCAGCAGCCTCTTTTACGAG. As protein: CASSLFYE. The full CDR3 is CASSLFYEQYF.

Concerning this clone itself: Read sequence stops 3 residues before the CDR3 end, and the germline J gene provides the missing end. V gene TRBV18 combines with J gene TRBJ2-1, with TRBD1 matching 8 bases. This CDR3 region has 16 residues. Germline lookup yields CDR1 KGHSH and CDR2 LQKENI. V gave up 0 bases and J gave up 7 bases; unmatched junction bases: 8. Incomplete CDR3 DNA: TGTGCCAGCTCACCACCAGGGACAGGTAGAAGGAATGAG. This gives the protein CASSPPGTGRRNE. The full CDR3 sequence reads CASSPPGTGRRNEQFF.

CDR3 loop: CASSPTEQGNQPQHF. CDR3 bases read: TGTGCCAGTAGTCCGACGGAACAGGGGAATCAGCCC. The chain recombines TRBV19 with TRBJ1-5; 7 bases are a match to TRBD1. Coverage ceases 3 residues before the CDR3 finishes, and the germline J gene fills in the end. CDR3 length: 15 residues. CDR1 and CDR2 from the germline V gene are LNHDA and SQIVND (reference sequence). V was clipped by 5 bases and J by 4 bases; unmatched bases: 8.

The CDR3 sequence: CASSRGQGTNTGELFF. The sequenced part of the CDR3 DNA is TGTGCCAGCTCACGAGGACAGGGGACGAACACCGGGGAG. The chain has TRBV18 and TRBJ2-2; TRBD1 matches 9 bases. From the germline J gene comes the end of the CDR3, since the read stops 3 residues before it. There are 16 residues in the CDR3. V trimming: 4 bases; J trimming: 0 bases; junction bases outside the gene matches: 3. CDR1 is KGHSH, CDR2 LQKENI, per germline. The full variable domain, in which reference TRBV18 and TRBJ2-2 provide the parts outside the CDR3, is NAGVMQNPRHLVRRRGQEARLRCSPMKGHSHVYWYRQLPEEGLKFMVYLQKENIIDESGMPKERFSAEFPKEGPSILRIQQVVRGDSAAYFCASSRGQGTNTGELFFGEGSRLTVL.

This clone was seen only a few times. The DNA ends 3 residues before the CDR3 does, and the rest of the CDR3 is filled in from the germline J gene. This sequence joins TRBV7-9 and TRBJ1-1, with 9 bases matching TRBD1. Trimming took 3 bases from V and 4 from J; bases not matched to a gene: 6. This CDR3 has 15 residues. Germline values: CDR1 SEHNR, CDR2 FQNEAQ (reference sequence). The part of the CDR3 DNA that was read is TGTGCCAGCAGCTTGGGGACAGGGCGAGCCACTGAA. It codes for CASSLGTGRATE. In full, the CDR3 is CASSLGTGRATEAFF.

This clone was counted only a few times. The part of the CDR3 DNA that was read is TGTGCCAGCTCAGCGATGGGGGGGGGAGCGCCCTACGAG. It translates to CASSAMGGGAPYE. In full, the CDR3 is CASSAMGGGAPYEQYF. This rearrangement joins TRBV18 to TRBJ2-7; TRBD2 matches at 7 bases. The missing CDR3 end, 3 residues past where the read stops, is filled in from the germline J gene. The CDR3 is 16 amino acids. CDR1 and CDR2 (germline): KGHSH, LQKENI. Trimming took 5 bases from V and 2 from J; bases not matched to a gene: 12.

Comment on this clone: The read finishes 3 residues shy of the CDR3 end, and the germline J gene is used to complete it. The chain combines TRBV6-2 or TRBV6-3 with TRBJ2-3, with 7 positions matching TRBD2. This CDR3 spans 17 amino acids. V lost 6 bases and J lost 2; bases outside the gene matches: 14. Per the germline V gene, CDR1 is MNHEY and CDR2 is SVGEGT. The part of the CDR3 DNA that was read is TGTGCCAGCAGACCCATCCTACAGCGGGATATCACAGATACG. It codes for CASRPILQRDITDT. The full CDR3 sequence reads CASRPILQRDITDTQYF.

This clone was found a few times. The CDR3 is cut off 3 residues early in the read; its end comes from the germline J gene. This chain links TRBV7-2 with TRBJ1-1; D uncertain. Deletions cut 5 bases from V and 1 base from J, with 14 bases between. The CDR3 loop spans 15 amino acids. Germline CDR1 is SGHTA and CDR2 is FQGNSA. CDR3 DNA, as far as it was read: TGTGCCAGCAGCCCAGCCCGGTCAGGGAACACTGAA. This codes for CASSPARSGNTE. The whole CDR3 sequence is CASSPARSGNTEAFF.

The DNA read from the CDR3 is TGTGCCAGCAGCTTAGCAGGGAGCGGCGGGGAG. Protein: CASSLAGSGGE. The entire CDR3 protein reads CASSLAGSGGELFF. The chain joins TRBV7-2 to TRBJ2-2; possible D gene TRBD2, 5 bases. The read stops 3 residues short of the end of the CDR3; the missing end is completed from the germline J gene. Trimming shortened V by 0 bases and J by 7 bases, and 9 bases separated the two germline ends. The germline V gene has CDR1 SGHTA and CDR2 FQGNSA. CDR3 length: 14 residues.

This clone was seen only a few times. The read finishes 3 residues shy of the CDR3 end, and the germline J gene is used to complete it. The chain uses TRBV19 and TRBJ2-1, with 10 bases identical to TRBD1. In germline, CDR1 is LNHDA, CDR2 SQIVND (reference sequence). This CDR3 comprises 15 residues. The V gene end was trimmed by 2 bases and the J gene end by 8 bases; junction bases not matched to a gene: 6. Here the CDR3 reads CASSIHGTGVYEQFF. CDR3 bases read: TGTGCCAGTAGTATACACGGGACAGGGGTCTATGAG.

Remarks on this clone: The read finishes 3 residues shy of the CDR3 end, and the germline J gene is used to complete it. The V gene is TRBV18, the J gene TRBJ2-7; maybe TRBD1 (6 bases). Trimming removed 2 bases at V and 3 bases at J, with 20 bases between. Germline loops: CDR1 KGHSH, CDR2 LQKENI. The CDR3 totals 17 residues. The CDR3 sequence is CASSPIRGPEGVYEQYF. Partial CDR3 DNA: TGTGCCAGCTCACCAATCAGGGGTCCCGAAGGCGTCTACGAG.

In this sample, this clone turned up a few times. The CDR3 is cut off 3 residues early in the read; its end comes from the germline J gene. This sequence joins TRBV30 and TRBJ1-5; D might be TRBD1 (5 bases). The V end lost 2 bases, the J end lost 0 bases, and 11 bases lay between the germline ends. The CDR3 is 15 amino acids. Germline values: CDR1 GTSNPN, CDR2 SVGIG (reference sequence). The CDR3 bases that were read are TGTGCCTGGAGTCTGGGGGGTAATAGCAATCAGCCC. Amino acids: CAWSLGGNSNQP. The whole CDR3 sequence is CAWSLGGNSNQPQHF.

This clone showed up many times. The read ends 3 residues shy of where the CDR3 ends; the end is completed using the germline J gene. The chain combines TRBV6-2 or TRBV6-3 with TRBJ2-6; tentative D call: TRBD1 (6 bases). Germline V gives CDR1 MNHEY, CDR2 SVGEGT. V dropped 2 bases and J dropped 2 bases, with 7 bases sitting between them. The CDR3 extends over 15 amino acids. The DNA read from the CDR3 is TGTGCCAGCAGTTACGAGGGGGCTGGGGCCAACGTC. This sequence encodes CASSYEGAGANV. In full, the CDR3 reads CASSYEGAGANVLTF.

On this clone: The observed sequence ends 3 residues before the CDR3 terminus, with the missing tail filled in from the germline J gene. This sequence joins TRBV7-2 and TRBJ1-4; D might be TRBD1 (6 bases). This CDR3 is 13 amino acids long. Germline-derived CDR1 and CDR2 are SGHTA and FQGNSA. V lost 2 bases and J 7 bases, leaving 8 bases between the germline ends. The sequenced part of the CDR3 DNA is TGTGCCAGCAGCTTAAGGGGGGGTGAAAAA. It yields the protein CASSLRGGEK. The entire CDR3 protein reads CASSLRGGEKLFF.

With regard to this clone: Read data end 3 residues before the CDR3 end; the end is taken from the germline J gene. This sequence joins TRBV7-6 and TRBJ1-1; D possibly corresponds to TRBD1 (5 bases). The germline V gene encodes CDR1 SGHVS and CDR2 FNYEAQ. The CDR3 length is 17 residues. Deletions cut 2 bases from V and 4 bases from J, with 20 bases between. This chain's CDR3 is CASSLRIGGRDGTEAFF. Incomplete CDR3 DNA: TGTGCCAGCAGCTTAAGGATCGGAGGCAGGGATGGCACTGAA.